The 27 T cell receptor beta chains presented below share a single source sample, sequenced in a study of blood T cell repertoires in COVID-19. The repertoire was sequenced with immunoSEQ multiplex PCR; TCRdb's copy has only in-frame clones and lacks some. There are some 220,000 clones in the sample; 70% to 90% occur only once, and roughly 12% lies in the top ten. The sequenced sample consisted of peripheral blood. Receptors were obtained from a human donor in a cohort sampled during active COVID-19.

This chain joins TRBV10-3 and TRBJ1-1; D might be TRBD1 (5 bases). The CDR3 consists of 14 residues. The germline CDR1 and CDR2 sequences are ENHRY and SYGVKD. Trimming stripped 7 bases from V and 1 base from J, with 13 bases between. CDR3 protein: CAITQGRQNTEAFF. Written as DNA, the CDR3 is TGTGCCATCACCCAGGGAAGACAGAACACTGAAGCTTTCTTT.

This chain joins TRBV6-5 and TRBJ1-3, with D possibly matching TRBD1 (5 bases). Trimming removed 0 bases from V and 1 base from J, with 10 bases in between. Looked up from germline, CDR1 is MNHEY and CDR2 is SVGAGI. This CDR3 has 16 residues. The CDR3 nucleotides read TGTGCCAGCAGTTACTCGGGGGGACTTTCTGGAAACACCATATATTTT. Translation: CASSYSGGLSGNTIYF.

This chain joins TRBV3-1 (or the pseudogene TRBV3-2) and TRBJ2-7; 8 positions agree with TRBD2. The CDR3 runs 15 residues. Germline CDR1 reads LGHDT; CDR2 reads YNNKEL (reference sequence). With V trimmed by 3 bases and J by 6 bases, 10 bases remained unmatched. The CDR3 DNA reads TGTGCCAGCAGCCACCCCTTGCGGGGGGTCACCGAGCAGTACTTC. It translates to CASSHPLRGVTEQYF.

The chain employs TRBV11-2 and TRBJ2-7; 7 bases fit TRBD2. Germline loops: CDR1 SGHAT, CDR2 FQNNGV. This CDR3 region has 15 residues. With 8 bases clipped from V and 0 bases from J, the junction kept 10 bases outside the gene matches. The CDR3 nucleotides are TGTGCCAGCTCCGGGGAGCGGGGTATCTCCTACGAGCAGTACTTC. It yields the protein CASSGERGISYEQYF. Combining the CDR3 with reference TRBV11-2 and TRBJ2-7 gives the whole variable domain EAGVAQSPRYKIIEKRQSVAFWCNPISGHATLYWYQQILGQGPKLLIQFQNNGVVDDSQLPKDRFSAERLKGVDSTLKIQPAKLEDSAVYLCASSGERGISYEQYFGPGTRLTVT.

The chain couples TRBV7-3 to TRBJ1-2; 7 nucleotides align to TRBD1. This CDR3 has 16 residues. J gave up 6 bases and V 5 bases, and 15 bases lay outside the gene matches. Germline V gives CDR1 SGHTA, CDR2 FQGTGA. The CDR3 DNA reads TGTGCCAGCAGCCCTGAGCCAGGGGGGCACTTGGATGGCTACACCTTC. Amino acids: CASSPEPGGHLDGYTF.

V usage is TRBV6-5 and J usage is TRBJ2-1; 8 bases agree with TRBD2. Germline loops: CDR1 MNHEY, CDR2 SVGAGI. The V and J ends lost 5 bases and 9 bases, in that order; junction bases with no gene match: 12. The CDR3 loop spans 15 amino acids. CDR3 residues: CASSPREGRMGEQFF. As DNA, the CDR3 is TGTGCCAGCAGTCCACGGGAGGGCCGGATGGGTGAGCAGTTCTTC.

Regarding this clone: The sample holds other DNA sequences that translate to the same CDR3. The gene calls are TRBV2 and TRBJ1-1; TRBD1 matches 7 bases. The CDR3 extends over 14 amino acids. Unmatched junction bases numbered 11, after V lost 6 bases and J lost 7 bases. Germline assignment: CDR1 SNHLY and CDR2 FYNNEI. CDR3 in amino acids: CASSRDREIVEAFF. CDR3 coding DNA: TGTGCCAGCAGCCGCGACAGGGAGATAGTTGAAGCTTTCTTT.

The CDR3 region has the DNA TGCAGCGTTGAACGGACAGGGAGGTATGGCTACACCTTC. It translates to CSVERTGRYGYTF. This chain joins TRBV29-1 and TRBJ1-2; the match to TRBD1 covers 8 bases. J lost 5 bases, V lost 2 bases, and 4 bases had no gene match. The CDR3 runs to 13 residues. Germline assignment: CDR1 SQVTM and CDR2 ANQGSEA.

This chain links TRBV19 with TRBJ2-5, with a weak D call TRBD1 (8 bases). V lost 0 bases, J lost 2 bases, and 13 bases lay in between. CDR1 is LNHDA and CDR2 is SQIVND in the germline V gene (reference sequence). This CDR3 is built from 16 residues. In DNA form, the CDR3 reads TGTGCCAGTAGTATAGACCTACAGGGGGGGCAAGAGACCCAGTACTTC. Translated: CASSIDLQGGQETQYF.

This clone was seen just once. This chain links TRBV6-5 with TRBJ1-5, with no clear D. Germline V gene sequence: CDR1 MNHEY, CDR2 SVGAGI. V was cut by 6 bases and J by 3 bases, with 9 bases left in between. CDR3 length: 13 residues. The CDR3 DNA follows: TGTGCCAGCAGACATGGACTCAATCAGCCCCAGCATTTT. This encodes CASRHGLNQPQHF.

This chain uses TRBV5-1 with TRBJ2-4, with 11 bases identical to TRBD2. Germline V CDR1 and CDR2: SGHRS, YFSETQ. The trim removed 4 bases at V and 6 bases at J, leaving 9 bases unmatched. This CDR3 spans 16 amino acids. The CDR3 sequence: CASSPRDSGRGNIQYF. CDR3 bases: TGCGCCAGCAGCCCCCGAGATAGCGGGAGGGGAAACATTCAGTACTTC.

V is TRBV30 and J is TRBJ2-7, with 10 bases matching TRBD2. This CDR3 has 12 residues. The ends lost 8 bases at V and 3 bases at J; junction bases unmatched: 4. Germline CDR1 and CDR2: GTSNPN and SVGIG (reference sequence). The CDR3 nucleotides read TGTGCCCTTCGGACTAGCGGCTACGAGCAGTACTTC. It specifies CALRTSGYEQYF.

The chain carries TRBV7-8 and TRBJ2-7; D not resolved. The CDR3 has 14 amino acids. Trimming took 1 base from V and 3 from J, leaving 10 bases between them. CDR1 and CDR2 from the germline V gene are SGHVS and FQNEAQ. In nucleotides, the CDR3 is TGTGCCAGCAGCTTAGGGTCTTCCGGCTACGAGCAGTACTTC. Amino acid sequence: CASSLGSSGYEQYF.

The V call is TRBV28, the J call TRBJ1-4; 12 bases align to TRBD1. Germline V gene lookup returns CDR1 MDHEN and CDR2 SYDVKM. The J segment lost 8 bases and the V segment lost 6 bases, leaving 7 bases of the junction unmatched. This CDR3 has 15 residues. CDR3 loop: CASSWGQGAKEKLFF. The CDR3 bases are TGTGCCAGCAGCTGGGGACAGGGGGCAAAAGAAAAACTGTTTTTT.

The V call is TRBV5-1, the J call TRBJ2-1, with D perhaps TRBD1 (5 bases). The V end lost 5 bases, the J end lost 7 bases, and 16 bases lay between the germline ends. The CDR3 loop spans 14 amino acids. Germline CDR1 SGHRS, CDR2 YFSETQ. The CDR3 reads CASRYSTGANEQFF. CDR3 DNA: TGCGCCAGCAGATACAGTACAGGCGCGAATGAGCAGTTCTTC.

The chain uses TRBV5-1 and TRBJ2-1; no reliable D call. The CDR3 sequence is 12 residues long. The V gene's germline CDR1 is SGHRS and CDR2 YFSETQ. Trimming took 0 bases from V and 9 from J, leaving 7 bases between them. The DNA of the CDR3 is TGCGCCAGCAGCTTGGCCCCCGGTGAGCAGTTCTTC. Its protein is CASSLAPGEQFF. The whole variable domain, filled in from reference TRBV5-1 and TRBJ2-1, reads KAGVTQTPRYLIKTRGQQVTLSCSPISGHRSVSWYQQTPGQGLQFLFEYFSETQRNKGNFPGRFSGRQFSNSRSEMNVSTLELGDSALYLCASSLAPGEQFFGPGTRLTVL.

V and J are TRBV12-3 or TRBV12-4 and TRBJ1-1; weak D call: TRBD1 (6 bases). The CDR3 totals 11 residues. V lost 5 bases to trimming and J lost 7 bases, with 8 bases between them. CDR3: CASSIQGEAFF. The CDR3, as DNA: TGTGCCAGCAGTATACAGGGTGAAGCTTTCTTT.

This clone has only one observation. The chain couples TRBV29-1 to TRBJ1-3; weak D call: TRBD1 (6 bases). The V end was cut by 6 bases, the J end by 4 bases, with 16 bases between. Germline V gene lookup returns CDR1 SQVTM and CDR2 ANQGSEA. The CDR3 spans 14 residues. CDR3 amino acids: CSVASGGGGNTIYF. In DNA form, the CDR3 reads TGCAGCGTCGCATCGGGGGGCGGAGGAAACACCATATATTTT.

Here the CDR3 reads CASSLSGREQFF. The CDR3 coding sequence is TGTGCCAGCAGCTTAAGTGGCCGTGAGCAGTTCTTC. The chain uses TRBV7-3 and TRBJ2-1; the D is unclear. Germline V CDR1 and CDR2: SGHTA, FQGTGA. With 1 base removed from V and 9 bases from J, the gap between germline ends came to 7 bases. This CDR3 spans 12 amino acids.

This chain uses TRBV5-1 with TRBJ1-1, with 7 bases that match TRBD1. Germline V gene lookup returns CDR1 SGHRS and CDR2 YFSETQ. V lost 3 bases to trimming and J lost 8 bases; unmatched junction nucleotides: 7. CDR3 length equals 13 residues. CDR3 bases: TGCGCCAGCAGCTCTAGCCTCAGGGGGGAAGCTTTCTTT. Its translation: CASSSSLRGEAFF.

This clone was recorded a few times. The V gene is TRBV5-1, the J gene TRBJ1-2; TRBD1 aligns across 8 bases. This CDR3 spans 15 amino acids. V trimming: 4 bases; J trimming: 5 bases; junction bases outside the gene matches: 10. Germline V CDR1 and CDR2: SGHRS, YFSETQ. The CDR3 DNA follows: TGCGCCAGCAGCCCGGGACAGGCCGGGGGGTATGGCTACACCTTC. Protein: CASSPGQAGGYGYTF.

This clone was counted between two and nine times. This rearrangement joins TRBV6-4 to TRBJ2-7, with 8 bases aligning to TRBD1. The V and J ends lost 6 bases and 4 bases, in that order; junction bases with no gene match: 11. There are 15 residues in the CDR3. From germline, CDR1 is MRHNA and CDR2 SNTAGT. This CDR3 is CASSTRETGAYEQYF. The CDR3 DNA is TGTGCCAGCAGCACCCGCGAGACAGGGGCGTACGAGCAGTACTTC.

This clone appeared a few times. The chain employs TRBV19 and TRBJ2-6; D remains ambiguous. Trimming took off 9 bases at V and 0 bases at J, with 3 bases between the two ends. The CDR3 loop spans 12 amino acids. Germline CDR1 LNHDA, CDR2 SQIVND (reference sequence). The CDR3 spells CASSSGANVLTF. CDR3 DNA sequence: TGTGCCAGCAGCTCTGGGGCCAACGTCCTGACTTTC.

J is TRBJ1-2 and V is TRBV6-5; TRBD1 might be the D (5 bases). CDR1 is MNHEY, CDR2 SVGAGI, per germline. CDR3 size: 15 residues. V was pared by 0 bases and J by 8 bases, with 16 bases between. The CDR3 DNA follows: TGTGCCAGCAGTTACTCAGGGGCATTTTCTCGCGGCTACACCTTC. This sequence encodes CASSYSGAFSRGYTF.

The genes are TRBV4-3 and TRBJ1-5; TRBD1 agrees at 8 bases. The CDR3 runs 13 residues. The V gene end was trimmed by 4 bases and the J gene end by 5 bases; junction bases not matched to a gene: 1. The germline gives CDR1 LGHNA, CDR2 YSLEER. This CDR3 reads CASSLDRDQPQHF. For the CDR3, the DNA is TGCGCCAGCAGCCTGGACAGGGATCAGCCCCAGCATTTT.

DNA of the CDR3: TGTGCCGGAAAACAGGGGACATCCACAGATACGCAGTATTTT. Translating gives CAGKQGTSTDTQYF. The chain joins TRBV7-9 to TRBJ2-3; 7 bases are shared with TRBD1. Germline lookup yields CDR1 SEHNR and CDR2 FQNEAQ (reference sequence). The CDR3 has 14 amino acids. Trimming cost V 11 bases and J 2 bases; bases outside gene matches: 10. Combining the CDR3 with reference TRBV7-9 and TRBJ2-3 gives the whole variable domain DTGVSQNPRHKITKRGQNVTFRCDPISEHNRLYWYRQTLGQGPEFLTYFQNEAQLEKSRLLSDRFSAERPKGSFSTLEIQRTEQGDSAMYLCAGKQGTSTDTQYFGPGTRLTVL.

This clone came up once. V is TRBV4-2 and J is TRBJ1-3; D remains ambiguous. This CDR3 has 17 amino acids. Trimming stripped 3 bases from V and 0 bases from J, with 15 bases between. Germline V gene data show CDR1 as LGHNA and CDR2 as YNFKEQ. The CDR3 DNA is TGTGCCAGCAGCCATCTCCAAGAGGCGCTCTCTGGAAACACCATATATTTT. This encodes CASSHLQEALSGNTIYF.